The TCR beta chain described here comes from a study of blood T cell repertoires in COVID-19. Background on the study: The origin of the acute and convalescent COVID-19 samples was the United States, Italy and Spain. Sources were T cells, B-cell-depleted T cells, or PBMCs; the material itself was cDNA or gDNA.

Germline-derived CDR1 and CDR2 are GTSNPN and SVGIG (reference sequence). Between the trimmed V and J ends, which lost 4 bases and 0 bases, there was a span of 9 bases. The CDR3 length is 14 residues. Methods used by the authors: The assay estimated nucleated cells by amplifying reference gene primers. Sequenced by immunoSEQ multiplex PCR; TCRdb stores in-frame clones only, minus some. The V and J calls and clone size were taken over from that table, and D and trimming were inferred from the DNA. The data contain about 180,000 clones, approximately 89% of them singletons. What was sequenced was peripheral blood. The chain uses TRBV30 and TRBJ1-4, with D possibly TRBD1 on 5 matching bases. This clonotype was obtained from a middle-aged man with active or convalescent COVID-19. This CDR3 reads CAWNRGATNEKLFF. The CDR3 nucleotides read TGTGCCTGGAATAGGGGTGCAACTAATGAAAAACTGTTTTTT.